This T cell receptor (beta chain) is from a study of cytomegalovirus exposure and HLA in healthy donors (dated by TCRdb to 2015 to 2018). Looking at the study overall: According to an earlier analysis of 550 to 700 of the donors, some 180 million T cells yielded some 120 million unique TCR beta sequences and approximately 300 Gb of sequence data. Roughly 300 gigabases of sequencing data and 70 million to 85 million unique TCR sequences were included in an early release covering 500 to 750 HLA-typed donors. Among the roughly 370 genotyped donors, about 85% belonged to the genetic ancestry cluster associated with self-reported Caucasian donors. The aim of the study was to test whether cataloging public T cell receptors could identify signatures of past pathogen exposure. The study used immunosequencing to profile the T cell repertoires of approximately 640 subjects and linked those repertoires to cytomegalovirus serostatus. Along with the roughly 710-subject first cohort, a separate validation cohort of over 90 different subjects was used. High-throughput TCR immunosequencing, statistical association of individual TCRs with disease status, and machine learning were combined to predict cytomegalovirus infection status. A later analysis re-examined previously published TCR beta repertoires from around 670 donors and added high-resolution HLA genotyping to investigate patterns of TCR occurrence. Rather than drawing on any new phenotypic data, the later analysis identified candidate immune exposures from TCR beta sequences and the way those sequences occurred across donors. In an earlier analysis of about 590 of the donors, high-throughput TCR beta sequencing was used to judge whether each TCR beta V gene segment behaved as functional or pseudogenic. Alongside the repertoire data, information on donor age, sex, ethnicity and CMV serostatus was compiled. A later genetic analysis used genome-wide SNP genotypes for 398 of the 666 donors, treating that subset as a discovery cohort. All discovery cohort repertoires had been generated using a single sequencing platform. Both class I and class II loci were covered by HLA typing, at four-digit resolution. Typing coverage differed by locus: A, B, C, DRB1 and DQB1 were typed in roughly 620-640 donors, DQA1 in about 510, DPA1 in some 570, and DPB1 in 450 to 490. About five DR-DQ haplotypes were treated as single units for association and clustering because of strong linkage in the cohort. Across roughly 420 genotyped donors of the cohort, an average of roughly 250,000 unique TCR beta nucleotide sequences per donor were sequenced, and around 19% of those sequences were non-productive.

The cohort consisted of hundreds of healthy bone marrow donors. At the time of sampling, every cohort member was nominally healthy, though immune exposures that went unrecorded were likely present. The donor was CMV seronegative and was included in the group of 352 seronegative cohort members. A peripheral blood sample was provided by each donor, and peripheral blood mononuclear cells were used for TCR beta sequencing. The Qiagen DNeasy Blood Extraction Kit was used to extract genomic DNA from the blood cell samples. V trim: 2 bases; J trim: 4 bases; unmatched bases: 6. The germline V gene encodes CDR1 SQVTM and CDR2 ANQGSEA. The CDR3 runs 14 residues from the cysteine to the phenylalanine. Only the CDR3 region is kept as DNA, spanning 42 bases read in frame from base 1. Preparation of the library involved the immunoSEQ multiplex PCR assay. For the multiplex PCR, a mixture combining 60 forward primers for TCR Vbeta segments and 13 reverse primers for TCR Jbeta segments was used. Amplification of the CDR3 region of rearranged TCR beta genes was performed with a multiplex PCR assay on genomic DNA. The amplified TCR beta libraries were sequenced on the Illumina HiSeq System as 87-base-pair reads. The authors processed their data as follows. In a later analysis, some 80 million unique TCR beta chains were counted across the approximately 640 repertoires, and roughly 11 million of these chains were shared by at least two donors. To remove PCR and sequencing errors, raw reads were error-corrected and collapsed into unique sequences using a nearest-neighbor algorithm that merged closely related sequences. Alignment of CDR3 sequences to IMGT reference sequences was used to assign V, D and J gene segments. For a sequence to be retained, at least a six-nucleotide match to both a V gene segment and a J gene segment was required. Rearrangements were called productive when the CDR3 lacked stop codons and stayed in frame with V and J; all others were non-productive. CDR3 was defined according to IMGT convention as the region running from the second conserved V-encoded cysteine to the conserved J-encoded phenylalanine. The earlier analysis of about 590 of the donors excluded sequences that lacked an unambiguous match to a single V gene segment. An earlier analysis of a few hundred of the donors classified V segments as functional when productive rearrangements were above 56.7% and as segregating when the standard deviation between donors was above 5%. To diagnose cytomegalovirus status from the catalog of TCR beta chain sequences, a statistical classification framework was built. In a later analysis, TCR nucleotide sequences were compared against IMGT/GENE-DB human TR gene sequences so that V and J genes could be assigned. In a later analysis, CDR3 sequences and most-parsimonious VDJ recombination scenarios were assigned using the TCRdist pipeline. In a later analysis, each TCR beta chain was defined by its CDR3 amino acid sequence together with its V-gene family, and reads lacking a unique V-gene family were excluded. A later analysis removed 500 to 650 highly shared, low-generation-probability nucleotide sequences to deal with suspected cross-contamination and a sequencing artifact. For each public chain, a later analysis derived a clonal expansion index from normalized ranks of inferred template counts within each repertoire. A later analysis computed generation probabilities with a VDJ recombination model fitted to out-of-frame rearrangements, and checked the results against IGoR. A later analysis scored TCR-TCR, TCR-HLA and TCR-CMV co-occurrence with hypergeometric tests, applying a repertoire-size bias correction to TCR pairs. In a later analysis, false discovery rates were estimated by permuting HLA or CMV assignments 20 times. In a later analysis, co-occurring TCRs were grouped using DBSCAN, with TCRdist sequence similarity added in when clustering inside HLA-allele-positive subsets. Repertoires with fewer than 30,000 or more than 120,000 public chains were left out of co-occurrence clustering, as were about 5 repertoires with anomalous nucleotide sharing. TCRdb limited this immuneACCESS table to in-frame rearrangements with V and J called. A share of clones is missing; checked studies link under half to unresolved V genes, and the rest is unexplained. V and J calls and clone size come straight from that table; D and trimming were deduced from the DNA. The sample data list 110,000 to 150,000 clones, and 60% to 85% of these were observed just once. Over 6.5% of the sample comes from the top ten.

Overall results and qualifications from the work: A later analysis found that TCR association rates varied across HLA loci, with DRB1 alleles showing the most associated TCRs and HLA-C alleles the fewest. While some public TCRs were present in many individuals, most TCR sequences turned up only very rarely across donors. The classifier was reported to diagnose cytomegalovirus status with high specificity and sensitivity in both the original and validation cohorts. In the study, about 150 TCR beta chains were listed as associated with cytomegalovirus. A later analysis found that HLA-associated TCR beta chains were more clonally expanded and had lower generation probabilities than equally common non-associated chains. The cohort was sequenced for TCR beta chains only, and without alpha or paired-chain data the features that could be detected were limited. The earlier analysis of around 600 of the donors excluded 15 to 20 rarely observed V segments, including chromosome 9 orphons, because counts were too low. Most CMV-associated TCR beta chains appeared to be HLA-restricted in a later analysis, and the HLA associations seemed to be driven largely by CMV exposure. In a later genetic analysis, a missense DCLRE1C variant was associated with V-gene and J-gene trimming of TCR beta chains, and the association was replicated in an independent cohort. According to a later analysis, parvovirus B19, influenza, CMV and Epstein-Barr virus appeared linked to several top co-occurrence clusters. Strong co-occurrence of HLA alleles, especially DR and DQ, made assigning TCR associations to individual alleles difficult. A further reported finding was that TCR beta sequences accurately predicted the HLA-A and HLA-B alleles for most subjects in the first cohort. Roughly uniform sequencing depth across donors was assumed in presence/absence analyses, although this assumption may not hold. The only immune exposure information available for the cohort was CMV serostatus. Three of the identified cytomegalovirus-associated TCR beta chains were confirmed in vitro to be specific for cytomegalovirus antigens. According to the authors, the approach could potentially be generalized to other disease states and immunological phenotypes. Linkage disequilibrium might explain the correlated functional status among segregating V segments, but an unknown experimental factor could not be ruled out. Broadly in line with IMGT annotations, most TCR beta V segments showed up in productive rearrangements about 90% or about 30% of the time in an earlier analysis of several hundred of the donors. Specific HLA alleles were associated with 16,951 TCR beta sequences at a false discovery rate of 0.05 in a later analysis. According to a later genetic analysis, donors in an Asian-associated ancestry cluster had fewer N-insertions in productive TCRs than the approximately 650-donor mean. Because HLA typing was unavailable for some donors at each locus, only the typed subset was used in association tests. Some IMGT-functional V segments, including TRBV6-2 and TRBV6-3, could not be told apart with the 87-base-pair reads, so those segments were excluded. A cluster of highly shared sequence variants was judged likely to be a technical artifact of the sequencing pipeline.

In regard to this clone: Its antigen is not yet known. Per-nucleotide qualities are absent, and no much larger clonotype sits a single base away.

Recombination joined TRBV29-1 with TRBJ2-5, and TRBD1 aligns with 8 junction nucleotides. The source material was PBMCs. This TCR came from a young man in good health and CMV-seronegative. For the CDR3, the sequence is CSVERAGGAETQYF. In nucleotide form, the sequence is TGCAGCGTTGAAAGGGCAGGGGGCGCAGAGACCCAGTACTTC.